These 10 T cell receptor beta chains were all obtained from the same sample, sequenced in a study of blood T cell repertoires in COVID-19. TCRdb's table, derived via immunoSEQ multiplex PCR, lists solely in-frame clones and lacks some. Here the sample spans hundreds of thousands of clones, 85% being singletons. The specimen sequenced was PBMCs or T cells enriched from blood (not recorded which). These receptors all stem from a woman in her twenties or thirties who had been exposed to COVID-19.

The chain employs TRBV2 and TRBJ2-7, with a tentative D call TRBD1 (6 bases). V lost 4 bases and J lost 0, with 10 bases in between. Germline values: CDR1 SNHLY, CDR2 FYNNEI. The CDR3 spans 14 residues. CDR3 residues: CASSATGVSYEQYF. The CDR3 bases are TGTGCCAGCAGTGCGACAGGCGTCTCCTACGAGCAGTACTTC.

The chain joins TRBV19 to TRBJ1-6; TRBD1 is a possible D gene (6 bases). Deletions cut 6 bases from V and 5 bases from J, with 20 bases between. CDR1 and CDR2 from the germline V gene are LNHDA and SQIVND (reference sequence). The CDR3 spans 17 residues. This CDR3 is CASRRGGRGYDNSPLHF. CDR3 DNA: TGTGCCAGTAGAAGGGGTGGCAGGGGATACGATAATTCACCCCTCCACTTT.

This chain uses TRBV12-3 or TRBV12-4 with TRBJ1-1; tentatively, D is TRBD1 (5 bases). This CDR3 region has 12 residues. The germline V and J ends were trimmed by 6 bases and 5 bases, with 10 bases remaining between them. The CDR3 reads CASSAGRTEAFF. The CDR3 coding sequence is TGTGCCAGCAGCGCAGGGAGGACTGAAGCTTTCTTT.

V is TRBV19 and J is TRBJ1-4; 7 nucleotides line up with TRBD1. The V segment lost 5 bases and the J segment 5 bases; nucleotides outside the gene matches: 8. Germline assignment: CDR1 LNHDA and CDR2 SQIVND (reference sequence). The CDR3 runs to 15 residues. CDR3 nucleotides: TGTGCCAGTAGTCAATCCGGGACAGCGAATGAAAAACTGTTTTTT. Translated: CASSQSGTANEKLFF.

This clone was detected only once. The chain combines TRBV5-4 with TRBJ2-7; TRBD2 might be the D (5 bases). V was shortened by 2 bases and J by 1 base, with 13 bases between the two germline ends. The CDR3 is made up of 15 amino acids. From germline, CDR1 is SGHNT and CDR2 YYREEE (reference sequence). CDR3 in amino acids: CASSLGRGMSYEQYF. Written as DNA, the CDR3 is TGTGCCAGCAGCTTAGGAAGAGGGATGTCCTACGAGCAGTACTTC.

This chain uses TRBV28 with TRBJ2-3; 13 bases align to TRBD2. The germline CDR1 and CDR2 sequences are MDHEN and SYDVKM. CDR3 length: 20 amino acids. The junction had 17 bases not matched to a gene; V was cut back by 5 bases and J by 3 bases. The CDR3 coding sequence is TGTGCCAGCAGTATGGGACTAGCGGGATCAGATATGTCGGAGACAGATACGCAGTATTTT. It codes for CASSMGLAGSDMSETDTQYF.

This chain links TRBV9 with TRBJ2-5; TRBD2 is a possible D gene (6 bases). CDR1 is SGDLS and CDR2 is YYNGEE in the germline V gene. The CDR3 contains 18 residues. V lost 2 bases, J lost 0 bases, and 20 bases lay in between. CDR3 region: CASSVGGVGPWYQETQYF. DNA for the CDR3: TGTGCCAGCAGCGTCGGGGGTGTGGGCCCTTGGTACCAAGAGACCCAGTACTTC.

The chain employs TRBV10-2 and TRBJ1-5; perhaps TRBD1 as D (5 bases). V was trimmed by 8 bases and J by 4 bases, leaving 18 bases between them. Germline loops: CDR1 WSHSY, CDR2 SAAADI. The CDR3 loop spans 15 amino acids. The CDR3 DNA follows: TGCGCCAGCGCCGACCTTGCGGGGGTTAATCAGCCCCAGCATTTT. This codes for CASADLAGVNQPQHF.

The CDR3 DNA is TGTGCCAGCAGCTCACTACAGGGGGCAAGGGGCTACACCTTC. It encodes CASSSLQGARGYTF. The genes are TRBV11-2 and TRBJ1-2; 9 bases match TRBD1. V gave up 4 bases and J gave up 8 bases; unmatched junction bases: 8. Germline V gene data show CDR1 as SGHAT and CDR2 as FQNNGV. The CDR3 extends over 14 amino acids. Together with reference TRBV11-2 and TRBJ1-2, the CDR3 gives the full variable domain: EAGVAQSPRYKIIEKRQSVAFWCNPISGHATLYWYQQILGQGPKLLIQFQNNGVVDDSQLPKDRFSAERLKGVDSTLKIQPAKLEDSAVYLCASSSLQGARGYTFGSGTRLTVV.

This clone was seen a few times. V usage is TRBV27 and J usage is TRBJ1-2, with 11 bases lining up with TRBD1. V trimming: 5 bases; J trimming: 7 bases; junction bases outside the gene matches: 12. The CDR3 runs 16 residues. CDR1 and CDR2 (germline): MNHEY, SMNVEV (reference sequence). The CDR3 DNA is TGTGCCAGCAGTCCCACCGGGACAGGGGGACTGGGTGGCTACACCTTC. This gives the protein CASSPTGTGGLGGYTF.